This entry lists 29 T cell receptor beta chains sequenced from one sample in a study of CD8 T cells in Susac syndrome. Reverse transcription of about 0.5 to 1 ug RNA was carried out with random hexamers. TCRdb passed the immunoSEQ multiplex PCR reads through MiXCR, listing each CDR3 protein once. The sample contains some 60,000 distinct CDR3 sequences, roughly nine tenths of which appear only once. The material sequenced was CD8+ T cells from PBMCs. The source of these receptors is a human donor in good health.

This rearrangement joins TRBV7-9 to TRBJ1-4, with a possible D match to TRBD1 (5 bases). Trimming pared 0 bases from V and 5 bases from J, leaving 16 bases between. The CDR3 runs 17 residues. From germline, CDR1 is SEHNR and CDR2 FQNEAQ (reference sequence). CDR3 residues: CASSLARLGDGNEKLFF. CDR3 nucleotide sequence: TGTGCCAGCAGCTTAGCCCGTTTGGGGGATGGCAATGAAAAACTGTTTTTT.

A word on this clonotype: The junction does not match germline at one end; this may be a read error. The rearrangement links TRBV20-1 to TRBJ2-1; unclear D gene. CDR3 size: 14 residues. Germline V lookup: CDR1 DFQATT, CDR2 SNEGSKA (reference sequence). CDR3 protein: CSASNFVEYNGQFF. The CDR3 DNA sequence: TGCAGTGCTAGTAATTTTGTAGAGTACAATGGGCAGTTCTTC.

V gene TRBV28 combines with J gene TRBJ1-5; perhaps TRBD1 as D (6 bases). This CDR3 region has 14 residues. Trimming removed 1 base at V and 4 bases at J, with 8 bases between. In germline, CDR1 is MDHEN, CDR2 SYDVKM. The CDR3 reads CASSLSQGNQPQHF. CDR3 in DNA: TGTGCCAGCAGTTTATCGCAGGGGAATCAGCCCCAGCATTTT.

This sequence joins TRBV4-2 and TRBJ1-1, with a weak D call TRBD1 (5 bases). Germline V lookup: CDR1 LGHNA, CDR2 YNFKEQ. V lost 6 bases, J lost 2 bases, and 7 bases lay in between. This CDR3 has 12 amino acids. The CDR3 sequence is CASRQGNTEAFF. The CDR3 DNA is TGTGCCAGCAGGCAGGGAAACACTGAAGCTTTCTTT.

V is TRBV2 and J is TRBJ2-7; weak D call: TRBD1 (6 bases). The CDR3 has 14 residues. Trimming stripped 3 bases from V and 3 bases from J, with 12 bases between. Per the germline V gene, CDR1 is SNHLY and CDR2 is FYNNEI. CDR3 region: CASSDRTELYEQYF. The DNA of the CDR3 is TGTGCCAGCAGTGATAGGACAGAGCTCTACGAGCAGTACTTC. The full variable domain, with the rest looked up from reference TRBV2 and TRBJ2-7, is EPEVTQTPSHQVTQMGQEVILRCVPISNHLYFYWYRQILGQKVEFLVSFYNNEISEKSEIFDDQFSVERPDGSNFTLKIRSTKLEDSAMYFCASSDRTELYEQYFGPGTRLTVT.

This chain joins TRBV24-1 and TRBJ2-3; 12 bases match TRBD2. The CDR3 is 16 residues long. CDR1 and CDR2 (germline): KGHDR, SFDVKD. V gave up 5 bases and J gave up 4 bases; unmatched junction bases: 6. The CDR3 nucleotides are TGTGCCACCAGTGCCCCGGGACTAGCGGGCCCAGATACGCAGTATTTT. It is translated as CATSAPGLAGPDTQYF.

This clonotype was counted a single time. This CDR3 reads CASSRTSGTGNEQYF. In DNA form, the CDR3 reads TGTGCCAGCAGCCGAACCTCCGGGACAGGGAATGAGCAGTACTTC. The rearrangement joins TRBV4-2 to TRBJ2-7; TRBD1 matches 9 bases. The ends lost 4 bases at V and 7 bases at J; junction bases unmatched: 11. The CDR3 spans 15 residues. Per germline, CDR1 LGHNA and CDR2 YNFKEQ.

CDR3 protein: CASSLLSGPSSYNSPLHF. CDR3 DNA sequence: TGTGCCAGCAGCTTATTGTCAGGGCCTAGCTCCTATAATTCACCCCTCCACTTT. The J gene is TRBJ1-6, the V gene TRBV7-6, with D possibly TRBD1 on 5 matching bases. The length of the CDR3 is 18 residues. V was cut by 2 bases and J by 0 bases, with 14 bases left in between. Germline CDR1 SGHVS, CDR2 FNYEAQ.

V gene TRBV24-1 combines with J gene TRBJ2-3; TRBD2 agrees at 7 bases. J gave up 0 bases and V 5 bases, and 7 bases lay outside the gene matches. CDR1 and CDR2 (germline): KGHDR, SFDVKD. The CDR3 length is 16 residues. The CDR3 nucleotides are TGTGCCACCAGTGGGGCTAGCGGAAGTAGCACAGATACGCAGTATTTT. This codes for CATSGASGSSTDTQYF.

This rearrangement joins TRBV21-1 to TRBJ1-4. TRBV21-1 is classified as a pseudogene. This CDR3 contains 18 residues. CDR3: CASSNGEGTGTTNEELFF. Written as DNA, the CDR3 is TGTGCCAGCAGCAATGGAGAAGGGACTGGAACCACTAATGAAGAACTGTTTTTT.

The genes are TRBV6-5 and TRBJ2-1; D is unresolved. CDR1 and CDR2 (germline): MNHEY, SVGAGI. V shed 4 bases and J shed 6 bases, with 13 bases lying between them. The CDR3 is 14 amino acids. This CDR3 reads CASSSPGPSNEQFF. The CDR3 region has the DNA TGTGCCAGCAGTTCCCCCGGGCCCAGCAATGAGCAGTTCTTC.

The chain has TRBV7-9 and TRBJ1-1; D perhaps matches TRBD1 (5 bases). The germline V gene encodes CDR1 SEHNR and CDR2 FQNEAQ (reference sequence). The CDR3 sequence is 14 residues long. Between the trimmed V and J ends, which lost 3 bases and 6 bases, there was a span of 14 bases. The CDR3 nucleotides read TGTGCCAGCAGCTTCTCTTCTTTAGGGGCTGAAGCTTTCTTT. The encoded protein is CASSFSSLGAEAFF.

This rearrangement joins TRBV7-9 to TRBJ2-1, with D possibly matching TRBD2 (6 bases). The V and J ends lost 3 bases and 4 bases respectively, with 13 bases between them. Germline V gene sequence: CDR1 SEHNR, CDR2 FQNEAQ (reference sequence). The CDR3 is 15 amino acids. CDR3 amino acids: CASSFSGLVYNEQFF. In DNA form, the CDR3 reads TGTGCCAGCAGCTTTAGCGGATTAGTTTACAATGAGCAGTTCTTC.

In its sample, this clonotype was seen once. The rearrangement joins TRBV6-5 to TRBJ2-2; D might be TRBD2 (6 bases). CDR3 length: 18 amino acids. V was trimmed by 3 bases and J by 4 bases, leaving 21 bases between them. The germline gives CDR1 MNHEY, CDR2 SVGAGI. In DNA, the CDR3 is TGTGCCAGCAGTTATAATTTCGGAGGAGGGGTGAGCACCGGGGAGCTGTTTTTT. Translating it yields CASSYNFGGGVSTGELFF.

The CDR3 here is CASSTWTGGGGYTF. CDR3 coding DNA: TGTGCCAGCAGTACCTGGACAGGGGGAGGAGGCTACACCTTC. The rearrangement links TRBV12-3 or TRBV12-4 to TRBJ1-2; 10 nucleotides match TRBD1. With V trimmed by 5 bases and J by 8 bases, 8 bases remained unmatched. This CDR3 spans 14 amino acids.

This clonotype was detected once. V is TRBV12-5 and J is TRBJ1-1; 9 nucleotides align to TRBD1. Germline CDR1 LGHNT, CDR2 FRNRAP. The CDR3 has 17 residues. With 0 bases clipped from V and 3 bases from J, the junction kept 8 bases outside the gene matches. The CDR3 region is CASGLVLDRGGHTEAFF. The CDR3 nucleotides read TGTGCTAGTGGTTTGGTACTCGACAGGGGGGGCCACACTGAAGCTTTCTTT.

V and J are TRBV27 and TRBJ1-1, with 7 positions matching TRBD1. The trim removed 2 bases at V and 6 bases at J, leaving 3 bases unmatched. The CDR3 contains 13 residues. Germline V gene lookup returns CDR1 MNHEY and CDR2 SMNVEV (reference sequence). CDR3 protein: CASSLRQGAEAFF. CDR3 coding DNA: TGTGCCAGCAGTTTACGACAGGGTGCTGAAGCTTTCTTT.

The gene calls are TRBV20-1 and TRBJ2-3; TRBD2 is a possible D gene (6 bases). Germline CDR1 and CDR2: DFQATT and SNEGSKA (reference sequence). This CDR3 is built from 17 residues. V lost 3 bases and J 3 bases, leaving 22 bases between the germline ends. The CDR3 here is CSARGDLAPLFTDTQYF. The CDR3 nucleotides read TGCAGTGCTAGGGGGGACTTGGCCCCTCTCTTTACAGATACGCAGTATTTT.

This clonotype turned up a few times. The CDR3 loop is CASSLATGGPYEQYF. CDR3 nucleotide sequence: TGCGCCAGCAGCTTGGCGACAGGGGGTCCCTACGAGCAGTACTTC. The rearrangement uses TRBV5-1 and TRBJ2-7; TRBD1 matches at 9 bases. The junction had 3 bases not matched to a gene; V was cut back by 0 bases and J by 2 bases. The CDR3 runs 15 residues. Germline CDR1 is SGHRS and CDR2 is YFSETQ. Using reference TRBV5-1 and TRBJ2-7 for the parts outside the CDR3, the full variable domain is KAGVTQTPRYLIKTRGQQVTLSCSPISGHRSVSWYQQTPGQGLQFLFEYFSETQRNKGNFPGRFSGRQFSNSRSEMNVSTLELGDSALYLCASSLATGGPYEQYFGPGTRLTVT.

This clonotype appeared once. This chain uses TRBV7-9 with TRBJ1-3; D uncertain. This CDR3 is built from 16 residues. Germline V gene lookup returns CDR1 SEHNR and CDR2 FQNEAQ (reference sequence). Between the trimmed V and J ends, which lost 3 bases and 0 bases, there was a span of 12 bases. CDR3 amino acids: CASSLAPRISGNTIYF. The CDR3 nucleotides read TGTGCCAGCAGCTTGGCCCCCAGGATCTCTGGAAACACCATATATTTT.

For the CDR3, the DNA is TGTGCCAGCAGTTTGGGGCAGGGGGCTTACCAAGAGACCCAGTACTTC. Translation gives CASSLGQGAYQETQYF. The chain links TRBV12-3 or TRBV12-4 to TRBJ2-5; 8 bases are shared with TRBD1. V trimming: 3 bases; J trimming: 0 bases; junction bases outside the gene matches: 6. The CDR3 totals 16 residues.

The chain uses TRBV7-9 and TRBJ1-1; no clear D gene. The germline V gene has CDR1 SEHNR and CDR2 FQNEAQ (reference sequence). The CDR3 is 11 residues long. The V end lost 5 bases, the J end lost 10 bases, and 11 bases lay between the germline ends. The CDR3 DNA reads TGTGCCAGCAGCCAAGATACGCGAGCTTTCTTT. Residues: CASSQDTRAFF.

J is TRBJ2-1 and V is TRBV4-1; 10 positions agree with TRBD1. The ends lost 0 bases at V and 6 bases at J; junction bases unmatched: 11. This CDR3 has 18 residues. Germline loops: CDR1 MGHRA, CDR2 YSYEKL. CDR3 coding DNA: TGCGCCAGCAGCCAAGATAAAGACAGGGGGCGCGGGATCAATGAGCAGTTCTTC. Its translation is CASSQDKDRGRGINEQFF.

The chain joins TRBV13 to TRBJ2-5, with 7 bases that match TRBD2. The CDR3 is made up of 13 amino acids. The germline CDR1 and CDR2 sequences are PRHDT and FYEKMQ (reference sequence). V trimming: 8 bases; J trimming: 7 bases; junction bases outside the gene matches: 10. CDR3 region: CASGGEGLLTQYF. Written as DNA, the CDR3 is TGTGCCAGCGGGGGGGAGGGTCTTTTGACCCAGTACTTC.

This clonotype was seen a handful of times. The V gene is TRBV6-5, the J gene TRBJ1-1; tentative D call: TRBD1 (5 bases). V dropped 0 bases and J dropped 7 bases, with 6 bases sitting between them. The CDR3 consists of 12 residues. Germline CDR1 reads MNHEY; CDR2 reads SVGAGI. The CDR3 DNA reads as TGTGCCAGCAGTTACTCGACAGATGAAGCTTTCTTT. Its translation: CASSYSTDEAFF.

The V and J genes are TRBV7-8 and TRBJ2-1, with D hard to call. V was pared by 1 base and J by 12 bases, with 19 bases between. Germline V gene sequence: CDR1 SGHVS, CDR2 FQNEAQ. This CDR3 has 15 residues. The CDR3 coding sequence is TGTGCCAGCAGCTTAGGGTGGGTTTCTGGCCGCCGGCAGTTCTTC. Residues: CASSLGWVSGRRQFF.

This chain connects TRBV7-9 to TRBJ2-1; 8 nucleotides align to TRBD2. The V gene end was trimmed by 2 bases and the J gene end by 1 base; junction bases not matched to a gene: 4. Per the germline V gene, CDR1 is SEHNR and CDR2 is FQNEAQ (reference sequence). The CDR3 totals 16 residues. CDR3 DNA sequence: TGTGCCAGCAGCTTAAGTAGCGGGGCTTCCTACAATGAGCAGTTCTTC. Its translation is CASSLSSGASYNEQFF.

The chain employs TRBV7-9 and TRBJ2-6; 7 bases line up with TRBD1. This CDR3 has 17 residues. Trimming at V came to 5 bases and at J to 2 bases, leaving 9 bases not matched to a gene. From germline, CDR1 is SEHNR and CDR2 FQNEAQ (reference sequence). For the CDR3, the DNA is TGTGCCAGCAGCCATATATTACAGGGGACTGGGGCCAACGTCCTGACTTTC. This translates into CASSHILQGTGANVLTF.

This clonotype appeared once. The chain couples TRBV5-6 to TRBJ2-4; tentatively, D is TRBD2 (5 bases). The V gene lost 0 bases and the J gene lost 3 bases, with 13 bases spanning the gap. The CDR3 is 16 residues long. CDR1 and CDR2 (germline): SGHDT, YYEEEE. The CDR3 protein is CASSLDAGFGKNIQYF. The CDR3 DNA sequence: TGTGCCAGCAGCTTGGACGCGGGCTTTGGCAAAAACATTCAGTACTTC.